This TCR beta chain was captured by sequencing in a study of radiotherapy plus CTLA-4 blockade in lung cancer. Study outcomes and limitations: Response was reportedly best predicted by early blood T cell clone dynamics, with interferon-beta. There was expansion of tumor-derived TCR clones in blood after radiotherapy plus ipilimumab.

As regards this clone: Its antigen is not known.

The table came from immunoSEQ multiplex PCR; TCRdb's copy has only in-frame clones and leaves some out. The profile shows tens of thousands of clones, 60% to 85% of them singletons. Receiving focal radiation plus CTLA-4 blockade with ipilimumab were patients who had chemo-refractory metastatic non-small-cell lung cancer. The germline V gene has CDR1 SGHAT and CDR2 FQNNGV. Unmatched junction bases numbered 1, after V lost 1 base and J lost 6 bases. The CDR3 is 15 amino acids. Sequenced here: peripheral blood, sampled from a patient treated with radiotherapy plus ipilimumab. The chain has TRBV11-2 and TRBJ2-2, with 11 bases aligning to TRBD1. The sequence was collected from a human donor with non-small cell lung cancer who had a partial response to radiotherapy plus ipilimumab. Some clones in this sample may be carry-over from other donors' samples. CDR3 nucleotide sequence: TGTGCCAGCAGCTTAGGGACAGGGGGCTCCGGGGAGCTGTTTTTT. Residues: CASSLGTGGSGELFF.